This TCR beta chain was observed in a study of cytomegalovirus exposure and HLA in healthy donors. Measured with immunoSEQ multiplex PCR; TCRdb has only the in-frame clones, and not every one. The sample has roughly 120,000 clones; under 90% are singletons. This CDR3 is 13 amino acids long. Germline lookup yields CDR1 MNHNS and CDR2 SASEGT. Trimming took 7 bases from V and 7 from J; bases not matched to a gene: 5. This rearrangement joins TRBV6-1 to TRBJ2-1; 9 nucleotides agree with TRBD1. Sequencing was performed on PBMCs. The clonotype originates from a man aged 30-40 years in good health and CMV-seronegative. Here the CDR3 DNA reads TGTGCCAGCATGGGGACAGGGAAGAATGAGCAGTTCTTC. Amino acids: CASMGTGKNEQFF.